This TCR beta chain was identified in a study of T cell repertoires in cytomegalovirus infection. MiXCR, run by TCRdb on the reads, gives a single entry per CDR3 protein. The table shows some 500,000 distinct CDR3 sequences, with just under 40% occurring only once. Germline CDR1 SGHTA, CDR2 FQGNSA. V lost 2 bases to trimming and J lost 3 bases, with 17 bases between them. CDR3 length: 18 residues. There are many counts of this clonotype. The antigen is not known. The sample was cultured PBMCs, taken from culture after CMV antigen stimulation. The chain has TRBV7-2 and TRBJ2-6; perhaps TRBD1 as D (6 bases). This receptor was identified in a human donor in good health (CMV status not recorded). Some clones in this sample may be carry-over from other donors' samples. The CDR3 here is CASSLKGGWSRGANVLTF. For the CDR3, the DNA is TGTGCCAGCAGCTTAAAAGGGGGTTGGAGTCGTGGGGCCAACGTCCTGACTTTC.